Listed below are T cell receptor beta chains from one sample, sequenced in a study of human T cells and chemical hapten exposure. MiXCR was run by TCRdb on the 5' RACE reads, yielding one entry per CDR3 protein. Counted here are 120,000 to 150,000 distinct CDR3 sequences, 3.5% to 5% occurring once; the ten biggest clones make up over 1.3%. The receptors originated from a female donor in good health. CDR3s include the opening cysteine and the closing phenylalanine or tryptophan. A D gene is named only where the DNA matches it firmly. A clone size is listed for some rows: how often the clone was seen (once, few, many), or a class if it is expanded.

v_gene: TRBV30
d_gene: NA
j_gene: TRBJ1-2
abundance: many
CDR3aa: CAWSVGQSGYTF
CDR3nt: TGTGCCTGGAGTGTGGGACAATCCGGCTACACCTTC

v_gene: TRBV5-1
d_gene: TRBD2
j_gene: TRBJ2-3
abundance: many
CDR3aa: CASSLGAGGATDTQYF
CDR3nt: TGCGCCAGCAGCTTGGGTGCGGGGGGAGCGACAGATACGCAGTATTTT

v_gene: TRBV7-2
d_gene: TRBD2
j_gene: TRBJ2-1
abundance: few
CDR3aa: CASSFRRGNNNEQFF
CDR3nt: TGTGCCAGCAGCTTCCGGCGGGGGAACAACAATGAGCAGTTCTTC

v_gene: TRBV27
d_gene: TRBD1
j_gene: TRBJ1-4
abundance: NA
CDR3aa: CASSLFPLTSGGTSNEKLFF
CDR3nt: TGTGCCAGCAGTTTATTCCCCCTTACTTCAGGGGGCACATCTAATGAAAAACTGTTTTTT

v_gene: TRBV25-1
d_gene: TRBD1
j_gene: TRBJ1-4
abundance: NA
CDR3aa: CASRETGRSTNEKLFF
CDR3nt: TGTGCCAGCAGGGAGACAGGGCGATCAACTAATGAAAAACTGTTTTTT

v_gene: TRBV20-1
d_gene: NA
j_gene: TRBJ2-3
abundance: many
CDR3aa: CSVRTGTSTDTQYF
CDR3nt: TGCAGTGTGCGGACTGGAACAAGCACAGATACGCAGTATTTT

v_gene: TRBV6-1
d_gene: TRBD1
j_gene: TRBJ2-3
abundance: many
CDR3aa: CASRDRGRTDTQYF
CDR3nt: TGTGCCAGCAGGGACAGGGGGCGGACAGATACGCAGTATTTT

v_gene: TRBV27
d_gene: NA
j_gene: TRBJ1-3
abundance: many
CDR3aa: CASSLLPVSGNTIYF
CDR3nt: TGTGCCAGCAGTTTATTACCGGTTTCTGGAAACACCATATATTTT

v_gene: TRBV6-2/TRBV6-3
d_gene: NA
j_gene: TRBJ1-1
abundance: few
CDR3aa: CASSRDGGRGTEAFF
CDR3nt: TGTGCCAGCAGCCGAGACGGGGGTAGGGGCACTGAAGCTTTCTTT

v_gene: TRBV7-2
d_gene: NA
j_gene: TRBJ1-5
abundance: many
CDR3aa: CASSLVLQPQHF
CDR3nt: TGTGCCAGCAGCTTAGTACTTCAGCCCCAGCATTTT

v_gene: TRBV7-9
d_gene: TRBD1
j_gene: TRBJ1-5
abundance: few
CDR3aa: CVSSPTGGNQPQHF
CDR3nt: TGTGTCAGCAGCCCGACAGGGGGCAATCAGCCCCAGCATTTT

v_gene: TRBV7-3
d_gene: NA
j_gene: TRBJ2-4
abundance: many
CDR3aa: CASSSVNTNIQYF
CDR3nt: TGTGCCAGCAGCTCCGTAAATACAAACATTCAGTACTTC

v_gene: TRBV7-9
d_gene: NA
j_gene: TRBJ2-3
abundance: many
CDR3aa: CASSLRVYTDTQYF
CDR3nt: TGTGCCAGCAGCCTTCGGGTCTACACAGATACGCAGTATTTT

v_gene: TRBV5-1
d_gene: TRBD1
j_gene: TRBJ2-2
abundance: many
CDR3aa: CASSLAQGVLSGELFF
CDR3nt: TGCGCCAGCAGCTTGGCCCAGGGGGTGTTATCCGGGGAGCTGTTTTTT

v_gene: TRBV5-1
d_gene: NA
j_gene: TRBJ1-5
abundance: many
CDR3aa: CASSLEGQLGQPQHF
CDR3nt: TGCGCCAGCAGCTTGGAAGGTCAGCTGGGGCAGCCCCAGCATTTT

v_gene: TRBV4-2
d_gene: TRBD2
j_gene: TRBJ2-4
abundance: few
CDR3aa: CASSPGLAASLNIQYF
CDR3nt: TGTGCCAGCAGCCCCGGACTAGCGGCCAGTTTAAACATTCAGTACTTC

v_gene: TRBV5-6
d_gene: TRBD2
j_gene: TRBJ2-3
abundance: many
CDR3aa: CASSNSGSTDTQYF
CDR3nt: TGTGCCAGCAGCAATAGCGGGAGCACAGATACGCAGTATTTT

v_gene: TRBV6-6
d_gene: NA
j_gene: TRBJ2-7
abundance: many
CDR3aa: CASTLQASSYEQYF
CDR3nt: TGTGCCAGCACCCTGCAGGCGAGCTCCTACGAGCAGTACTTC

v_gene: TRBV5-4
d_gene: TRBD2
j_gene: TRBJ2-3
abundance: many
CDR3aa: CASSFKRGNTDTQYF
CDR3nt: TGTGCCAGCAGCTTTAAGCGGGGAAACACAGATACGCAGTATTTT

v_gene: TRBV7-2
d_gene: NA
j_gene: TRBJ1-6
abundance: many
CDR3aa: CASTNRRGTENSPLHF
CDR3nt: TGTGCCAGCACAAACCGCCGGGGGACCGAAAATTCACCCCTCCACTTT

v_gene: TRBV5-5
d_gene: NA
j_gene: TRBJ1-2
abundance: many
CDR3aa: CASSLSPLRVTYGYTF
CDR3nt: TGTGCCAGCAGCTTGTCCCCCCTACGAGTTACATATGGCTACACCTTC

v_gene: TRBV2
d_gene: NA
j_gene: TRBJ1-5
abundance: many
CDR3aa: CASSYSFQPQHF
CDR3nt: TGTGCCAGCAGTTACAGCTTTCAGCCCCAGCATTTT